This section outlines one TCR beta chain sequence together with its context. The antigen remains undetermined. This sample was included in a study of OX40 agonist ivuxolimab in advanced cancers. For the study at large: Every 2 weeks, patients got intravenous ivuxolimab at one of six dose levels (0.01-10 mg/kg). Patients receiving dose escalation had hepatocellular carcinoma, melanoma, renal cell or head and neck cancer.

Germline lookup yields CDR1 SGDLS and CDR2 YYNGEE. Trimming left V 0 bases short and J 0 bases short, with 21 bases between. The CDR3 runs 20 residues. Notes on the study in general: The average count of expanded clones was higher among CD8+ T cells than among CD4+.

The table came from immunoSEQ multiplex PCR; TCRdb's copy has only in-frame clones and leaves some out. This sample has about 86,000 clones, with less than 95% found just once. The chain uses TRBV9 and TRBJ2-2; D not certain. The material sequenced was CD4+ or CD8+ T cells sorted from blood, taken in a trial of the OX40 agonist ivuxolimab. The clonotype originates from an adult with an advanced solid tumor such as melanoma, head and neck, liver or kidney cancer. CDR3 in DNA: TGTGCCAGCAGCGTAGGACTCCTTGGCCCGCCTTATGCGAACACCGGGGAGCTGTTTTTT. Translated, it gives CASSVGLLGPPYANTGELFF.